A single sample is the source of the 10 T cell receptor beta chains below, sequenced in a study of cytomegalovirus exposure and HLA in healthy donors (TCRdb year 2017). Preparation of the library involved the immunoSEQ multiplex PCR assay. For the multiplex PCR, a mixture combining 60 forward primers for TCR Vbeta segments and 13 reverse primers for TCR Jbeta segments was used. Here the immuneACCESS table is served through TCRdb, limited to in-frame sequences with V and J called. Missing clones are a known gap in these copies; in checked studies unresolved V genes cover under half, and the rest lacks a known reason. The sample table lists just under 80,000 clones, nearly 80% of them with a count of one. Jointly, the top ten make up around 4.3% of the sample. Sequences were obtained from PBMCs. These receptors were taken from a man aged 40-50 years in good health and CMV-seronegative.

The chain's CDR3 is CASSVVVAGSIQADTQYF. The CDR3, as DNA: TGTGCCAGCAGTGTAGTGGTAGCGGGATCTATCCAGGCAGATACGCAGTATTTT. The J gene is TRBJ2-3, the V gene TRBV6-1; 8 positions match TRBD2. CDR1 is MNHNS and CDR2 is SASEGT in the germline V gene. The junction had 16 bases not matched to a gene; V was cut back by 4 bases and J by 4 bases. The CDR3 is 18 residues long.

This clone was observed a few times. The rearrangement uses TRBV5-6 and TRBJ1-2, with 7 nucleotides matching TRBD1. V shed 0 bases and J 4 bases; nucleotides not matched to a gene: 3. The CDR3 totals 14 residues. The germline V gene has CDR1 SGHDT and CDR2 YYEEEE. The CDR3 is CASSLGQGAYGYTF. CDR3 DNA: TGTGCCAGCAGCTTGGGACAGGGCGCCTATGGCTACACCTTC.

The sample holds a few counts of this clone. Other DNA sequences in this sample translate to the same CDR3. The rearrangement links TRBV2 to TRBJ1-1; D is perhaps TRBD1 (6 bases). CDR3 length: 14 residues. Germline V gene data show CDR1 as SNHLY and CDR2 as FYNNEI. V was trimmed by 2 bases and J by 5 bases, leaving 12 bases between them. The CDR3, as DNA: TGTGCCAGCAGTGAAAGGGGGGGGAATACTGAAGCTTTCTTT. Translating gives CASSERGGNTEAFF.

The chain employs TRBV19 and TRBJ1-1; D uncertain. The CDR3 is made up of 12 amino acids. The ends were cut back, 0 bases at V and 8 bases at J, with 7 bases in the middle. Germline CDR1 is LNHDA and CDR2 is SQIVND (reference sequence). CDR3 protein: CASSIDVAEAFF. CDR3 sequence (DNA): TGTGCCAGTAGTATAGATGTGGCAGAAGCTTTCTTT.

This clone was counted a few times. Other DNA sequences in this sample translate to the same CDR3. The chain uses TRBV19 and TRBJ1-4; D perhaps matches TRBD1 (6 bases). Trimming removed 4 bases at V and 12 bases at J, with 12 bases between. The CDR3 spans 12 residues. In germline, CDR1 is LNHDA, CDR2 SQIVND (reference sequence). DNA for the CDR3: TGTGCCAGTAGTACAGGGGTAGGGGAACTGTTTTTT. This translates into CASSTGVGELFF. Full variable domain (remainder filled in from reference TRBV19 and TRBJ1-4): DGGITQSPKYLFRKEGQNVTLSCEQNLNHDAMYWYRQDPGQGLRLIYYSQIVNDFQKGDIAEGYSVSREKKESFPLTVTSAQKNPTAFYLCASSTGVGELFFGSGTQLSVL.

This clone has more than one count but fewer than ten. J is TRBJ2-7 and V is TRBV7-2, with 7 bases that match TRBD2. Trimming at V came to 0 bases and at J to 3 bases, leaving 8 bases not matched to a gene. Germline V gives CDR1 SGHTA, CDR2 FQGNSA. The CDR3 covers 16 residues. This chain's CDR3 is CASSLAPPGLSYEQYF. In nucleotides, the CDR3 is TGTGCCAGCAGCTTAGCACCCCCGGGACTAAGCTACGAGCAGTACTTC.

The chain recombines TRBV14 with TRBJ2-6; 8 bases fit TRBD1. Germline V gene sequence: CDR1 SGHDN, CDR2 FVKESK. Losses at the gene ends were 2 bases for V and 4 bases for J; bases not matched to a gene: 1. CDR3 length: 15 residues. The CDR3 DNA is TGTGCCAGCAGCCAACAGGGGGCCGGGGCCAACGTCCTGACTTTC. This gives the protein CASSQQGAGANVLTF.

DNA for the CDR3: TGTGCCAGCAGCCACCTCGAGCGGTTGTACAATGAGCAGTTCTTC. Translation gives CASSHLERLYNEQFF. This chain connects TRBV4-2 to TRBJ2-1; a weak D match, TRBD2 (5 bases). V was pared by 3 bases and J by 4 bases, with 13 bases between. Germline lookup yields CDR1 LGHNA and CDR2 YNFKEQ. The CDR3 totals 15 residues.

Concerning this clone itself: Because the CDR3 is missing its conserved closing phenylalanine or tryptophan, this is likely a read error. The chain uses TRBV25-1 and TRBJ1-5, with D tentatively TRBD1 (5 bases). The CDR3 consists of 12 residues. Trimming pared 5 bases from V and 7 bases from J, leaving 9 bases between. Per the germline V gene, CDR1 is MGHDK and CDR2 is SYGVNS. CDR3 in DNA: TGTGCCAGCAGTCTGGGGGGACAGCCCCAGCATCTT. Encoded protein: CASSLGGQPQHL.

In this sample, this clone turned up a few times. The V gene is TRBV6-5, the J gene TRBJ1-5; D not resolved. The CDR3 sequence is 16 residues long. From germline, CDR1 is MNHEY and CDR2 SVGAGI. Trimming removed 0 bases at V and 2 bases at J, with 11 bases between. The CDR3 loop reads CASSYSGPGGNQPQHF. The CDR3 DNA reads TGTGCCAGCAGTTACTCGGGCCCCGGTGGCAATCAGCCCCAGCATTTT.